The subject of this entry is one T cell receptor (beta chain). The source of the sample is a study of blood T cell repertoires in COVID-19. Study context: T cells, B-cell-depleted T cells, or PBMCs supplied cDNA or gDNA.

This CDR3 region has 13 residues. V gave up 7 bases and J gave up 5 bases, with 11 bases separating them. The V gene's germline CDR1 is MNHEY and CDR2 SVGAGI. Under the authors' procedure: Using reference gene primer amplification, nucleated cell counts were estimated. Assay used: immunoSEQ multiplex PCR; TCRdb lists only in-frame clones, some missing. V, J and clone size reflect that table, while D and trimming were determined from the DNA. The table has 150,000 to 200,000 clones, 85% seen once; the top ten hold roughly 3%. Sequenced sample: peripheral blood. The V call is TRBV6-5, the J call TRBJ2-2; D remains unclear. The receptor's source is a human donor with acute or convalescent COVID-19. The donor label of this sample is uncertain. CDR3: CASTPGRTGELFF. DNA of the CDR3: TGTGCCAGCACCCCTGGTAGAACCGGGGAGCTGTTTTTT.